This is a list of T cell receptor beta chains from one sample in a study of regulatory T cells in long-lasting Graves disease. TCRdb re-called the multiplex PCR reads with MiXCR, one entry per CDR3 protein. The sample has around 450,000 distinct CDR3 sequences; around 15% are singletons. The sample was also linked to a second study, of T cells in Graves' hyperthyroidism and ophthalmopathy.

The sequencing used peripheral blood mononuclear cells (PBMCs), collected at new diagnosis, from a patient treated with antithyroid drugs. These receptors came from a man in his forties with Graves disease. The CDR3 runs from the conserved cysteine through the conserved F or W. D genes are given only for firm matches. A clone size is listed for some rows: how often the clone was seen (once, few, many), or a class if it is expanded.

d_call,j_call,clone_size,cdr3_length,v_call,cdr3_nt,cdr3_aa
TRBD2,TRBJ2-4,few,16,TRBV5-6,TGTGCCAGCAGCATTGGACTAGCGCCAGCCAAAAACATTCAGTACTTC,CASSIGLAPAKNIQYF
TRBD2,TRBJ2-7,few,16,TRBV4-1,TGCGCCAGCAGCCAAGATCTAGCGGAGAGCTCCTACGAGCAGTACTTC,CASSQDLAESSYEQYF
NA,TRBJ1-4,NA,12,TRBV29-1,TGCAGCGTTGAAGCGGGGAGTGAAAAACTGTTTTTT,CSVEAGSEKLFF
NA,TRBJ2-7,few,15,TRBV27,TGTGCCAGCAGTTTAATGCCCGGGGTCCCCTACGAGCAGTACTTC,CASSLMPGVPYEQYF
NA,TRBJ2-7,NA,15,TRBV20-1,TGCAGTGCTAATACGCTGTTAACACTCTCCTACGAGCAGTACTTC,CSANTLLTLSYEQYF
NA,TRBJ2-2,many,15,TRBV10-3,TGTGCCATCAGTGAGTCGTGGACCAACACCGGGGAGCTGTTTTTT,CAISESWTNTGELFF
TRBD2,TRBJ2-5,NA,17,TRBV14,TGTGCCAGCAGCCCACGGACTAGCGGGAGGATCAGAGAGACCCAGTACTTC,CASSPRTSGRIRETQYF
NA,TRBJ2-2,NA,14,TRBV24-1,TGTGCCACCAGTGGCGGGACGAACACCGGGGAGCTGTTTTTT,CATSGGTNTGELFF
TRBD1,TRBJ2-1,few,14,TRBV10-3,TGTGCCATCGGGGGACAGGCCGAGGGTAATGAGCAGTTCTTC,CAIGGQAEGNEQFF
NA,TRBJ2-7,NA,15,TRBV28,TGTGCCAGCAGTTTAGGGTCCGACCCTCACTACGAGCAGTACTTC,CASSLGSDPHYEQYF
TRBD1,TRBJ2-7,many,17,TRBV6-2/TRBV6-3,TGTGCCAGCAGCTCCCCGCTCCGGACAGGGGGCTTAAGGGAGCAGTACTTC,CASSSPLRTGGLREQYF
NA,TRBJ2-3,few,14,TRBV25-1,TGTGCCAGCAGTGAAGGGGGGAGCACAGATACGCAGTATTTT,CASSEGGSTDTQYF
TRBD1,TRBJ2-2,NA,14,TRBV29-1,TGCAGCGTGACGAGGACAGGGAGAACCGGGGAGCTGTTTTTT,CSVTRTGRTGELFF
NA,TRBJ2-7,many,13,TRBV20-1,TGCAGTGCCCCGGCAGCCAACTCCTACGAGCAGTACTTC,CSAPAANSYEQYF
TRBD2,TRBJ2-1,many,15,TRBV6-1,TGTGCCAGCAGTATCTCTAGCGGGACCTACAATGAGCAGTTCTTC,CASSISSGTYNEQFF
TRBD2,TRBJ2-1,many,19,TRBV7-3,TGTGCCAGCAGCTCCCCCGGGACTAGCGGGGGTAGCGCCTACAATGAGCAGTTCTTC,CASSSPGTSGGSAYNEQFF
TRBD2,TRBJ2-2,few,17,TRBV2,TGTGCCAGCAGTGAAAGAGGCGGGAGGGAGCACACCGGGGAGCTGTTTTTT,CASSERGGREHTGELFF
TRBD1,TRBJ2-7,many,14,TRBV6-5,TGTGCCAGCAGTTCGGGACAGGGCTCCTACGAGCAGTACTTC,CASSSGQGSYEQYF
NA,TRBJ2-3,few,14,TRBV20-1,TGCAGTGCTAGAGTCCAGGCAGGCACAGATACGCAGTATTTT,CSARVQAGTDTQYF
NA,TRBJ2-1,many,15,TRBV7-8,TGTGCCAGCAGCAAGGACTCGCCGACCTACAATGAGCAGTTCTTC,CASSKDSPTYNEQFF
TRBD2,TRBJ2-3,NA,14,TRBV5-1,TGCGCCAGCAGCCCACCGACTAGCGAGGGTACGCAGTATTTT,CASSPPTSEGTQYF
NA,TRBJ2-3,NA,17,TRBV12-3/TRBV12-4,TGTGCCAGCAGTTTTCCCGCAGGGACTCCTAGCACAGATACGCAGTATTTT,CASSFPAGTPSTDTQYF
TRBD1,TRBJ2-7,NA,14,TRBV10-3,TGTGCCATCACTGTAGGGACAGGGGCTCGGGGGCAGTACTTC,CAITVGTGARGQYF
NA,TRBJ2-3,many,16,TRBV20-1,TGCAGTGCTAGAGATCGATGGCCTAACGAGGGAGATACGCAGTATTTT,CSARDRWPNEGDTQYF
TRBD2,TRBJ2-1,many,18,TRBV20-1,TGCAGTGCTAGAGTGGGACTAGCGGGAGGCCACCCCTACAATGAGCAGTTCTTC,CSARVGLAGGHPYNEQFF